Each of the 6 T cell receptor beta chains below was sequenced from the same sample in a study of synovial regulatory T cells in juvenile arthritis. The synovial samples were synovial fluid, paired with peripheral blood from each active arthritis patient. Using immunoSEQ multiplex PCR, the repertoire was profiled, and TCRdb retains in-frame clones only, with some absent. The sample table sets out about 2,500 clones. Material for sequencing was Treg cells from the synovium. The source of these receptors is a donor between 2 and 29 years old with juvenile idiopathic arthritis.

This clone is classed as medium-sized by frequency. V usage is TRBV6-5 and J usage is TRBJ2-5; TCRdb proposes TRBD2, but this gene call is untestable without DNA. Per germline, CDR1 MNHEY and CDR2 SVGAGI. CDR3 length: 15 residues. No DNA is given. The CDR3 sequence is CASSYPAGGRETQYF.

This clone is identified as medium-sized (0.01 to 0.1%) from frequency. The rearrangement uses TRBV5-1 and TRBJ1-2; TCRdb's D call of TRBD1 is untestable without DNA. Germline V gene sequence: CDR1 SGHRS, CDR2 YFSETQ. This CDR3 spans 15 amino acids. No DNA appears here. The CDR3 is CASSLAGQGNYGYTF.

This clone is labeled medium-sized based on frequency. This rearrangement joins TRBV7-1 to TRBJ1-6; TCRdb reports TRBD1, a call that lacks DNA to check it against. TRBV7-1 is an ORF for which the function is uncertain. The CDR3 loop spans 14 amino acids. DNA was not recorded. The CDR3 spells CASSLGQGGSPLHF.

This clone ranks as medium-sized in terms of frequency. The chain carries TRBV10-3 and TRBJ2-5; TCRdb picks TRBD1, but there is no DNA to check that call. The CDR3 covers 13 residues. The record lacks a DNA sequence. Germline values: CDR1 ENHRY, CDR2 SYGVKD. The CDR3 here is CAISEDRQETQYF.

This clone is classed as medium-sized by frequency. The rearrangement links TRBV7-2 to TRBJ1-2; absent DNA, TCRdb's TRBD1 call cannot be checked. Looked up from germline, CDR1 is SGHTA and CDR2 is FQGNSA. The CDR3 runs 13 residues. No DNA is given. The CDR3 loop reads CASSRTGRHGYTF. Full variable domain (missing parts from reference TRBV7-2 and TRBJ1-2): GAGVSQSPSNKVTEKGKDVELRCDPISGHTALYWYRQSLGQGLEFLIYFQGNSAPDKSGLPSDRFSAERTGGSVSTLTIQRTQQEDSAVYLCASSRTGRHGYTFGSGTRLTVV.

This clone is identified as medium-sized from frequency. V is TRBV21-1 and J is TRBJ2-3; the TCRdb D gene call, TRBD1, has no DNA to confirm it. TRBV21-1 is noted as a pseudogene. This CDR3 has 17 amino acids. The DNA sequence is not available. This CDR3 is CASSKAYGTGGTDTQYF.